The rows below give T cell receptor beta chains drawn from one sample of a study of T cells in Graves' hyperthyroidism and ophthalmopathy. TCRdb redid the calling of the multiplex PCR reads with MiXCR, one entry per CDR3 protein. The sample includes 600,000 to 900,000 distinct CDR3 sequences, about 17% seen only once; the top ten take roughly 8%. The sequenced sample consisted of blood. The receptors derive from a man between 18 and 29 years old with Graves' hyperthyroidism. Each CDR3 is given with its conserved first and last residue. A D gene is named only where the DNA matches it firmly. The listing skips clone size in some rows; elsewhere it reads once, few, many or a size class.

j_call v_call clone_size d_call cdr3_nt cdr3_aa
TRBJ2-1 TRBV4-3 many TRBD1 TGCGCCAGCAGCCCCATAATCGGGACAGACAATGAGCAGTTCTTC CASSPIIGTDNEQFF
TRBJ2-3 TRBV12-3/TRBV12-4 many TRBD2 TGTGCCAGCAGTTTACGGCTAGCGGGAGAAACCGATACGCAGTATTTT CASSLRLAGETDTQYF
TRBJ2-1 TRBV6-2/TRBV6-3 many TRBD2 TGTGCCAGCAGTTCGGGACTAGCGGGAGAGGTCAATGAGCAGTTCTTC CASSSGLAGEVNEQFF
TRBJ2-1 TRBV7-3 many TRBD1 TGTGCCAGCAGCCAAGGAGCAGGGGGCAATGAGCAGTTCTTC CASSQGAGGNEQFF
TRBJ1-3 TRBV5-1 - TRBD1 TGCGCCAGCAGAATGGACAGGGGAGAAGGAAACACCATATATTTT CASRMDRGEGNTIYF
TRBJ2-5 TRBV2 many TRBD2 TGTGCCAGTCAGACTAGCGCTCAAGAGACCCAGTACTTC CASQTSAQETQYF
TRBJ1-2 TRBV7-9 - - TGTGCCAGCACCTCCCCGAGCCGAGGAATTAACTATGGCTACACCTTC CASTSPSRGINYGYTF
TRBJ2-2 TRBV19 few TRBD1 TGTGCCAGTAGTCACAGGGGCGATTACACCGGGGAGCTGTTTTTT CASSHRGDYTGELFF
TRBJ2-7 TRBV7-9 many - TGTGCCAGCAGCTTAAGCGACGAGCAGTACTTC CASSLSDEQYF
TRBJ2-6 TRBV5-1 few - TGCGCCAGCAGCTTACAGCGCTCTGGGGCCAACGTCCTGACTTTC CASSLQRSGANVLTF
TRBJ2-1 TRBV6-1 few - TGTGCCAGCAGCCCTCGGCCTACCGACAGGGGAGGGAATGAGCAGTTCTTC CASSPRPTDRGGNEQFF
TRBJ2-7 TRBV7-2 many TRBD1 TGTGCCAGCAGCGTGGGACAGGGACCTTACGAGCAGTACTTC CASSVGQGPYEQYF
TRBJ2-3 TRBV7-9 - TRBD2 TGTGCCAGCGGCGGGAGGCCCACTAACACAGATACGCAGTATTTT CASGGRPTNTDTQYF
TRBJ2-1 TRBV7-3 few TRBD2 TGTGCCAGCAGCATCACTAGCGGGGGCTTCTACAATGAGCAGTTCTTC CASSITSGGFYNEQFF
TRBJ2-2 TRBV7-9 - TRBD2 TGTGCCAGCAAGAGGGGTAGCGGGACCACCGGGGAGCTGTTTTTT CASKRGSGTTGELFF
TRBJ2-7 TRBV2 - - TGTGCCAGCAGTGAGGGGGAGGGGGACGAGCAGTACTTC CASSEGEGDEQYF
TRBJ2-3 TRBV7-2 many TRBD2 TGTGCCAGCAGCTTATTAGCGGGAACTCAAGATACGCAGTATTTT CASSLLAGTQDTQYF
TRBJ1-4 TRBV13 few - TGTGCCAGCAGCCTTTGGGGCAGAGAAAAACTGTTTTTT CASSLWGREKLFF
TRBJ2-7 TRBV7-8 few - TGTGCCAGCAGTATAGGGATGGGGTTCGGCGAGCAGTACTTC CASSIGMGFGEQYF
TRBJ2-7 TRBV11-3 many - TGTGCCAGCAGCCCCAATAAGGAGGGGCCGGGCTACGAGCAGTACTTC CASSPNKEGPGYEQYF
TRBJ2-2 TRBV11-2 - TRBD2 TGTGCCAGCAGCTTAGGACTAGCGGGAGTCAATACCGGGGAGCTGTTTTTT CASSLGLAGVNTGELFF
TRBJ2-7 TRBV12-3/TRBV12-4 many TRBD1 TGTGCCAGCAGTTCCCGGACAGGGGGCCCTACCGTCCCATCCTACGAGCAGTACTTC CASSSRTGGPTVPSYEQYF
TRBJ2-7 TRBV9 - TRBD2 TGTGCCAGCAGCGAAACGGGACTAGAGAGTTCCGAGCAGTACTTC CASSETGLESSEQYF
TRBJ2-5 TRBV5-5 once - TGTGCCAGCAGCTTGGGGGGGTTCGCGTACTTC CASSLGGFAYF
TRBJ2-1 TRBV2 many TRBD1 TGTGCCAGCAGCGCGAGGACAGGGGGTAACAATGAGCAGTTCTTC CASSARTGGNNEQFF
TRBJ2-1 TRBV24-1 few - TGTGCCACCGCCGCCGGGAGTGGTGATGAGCAGTTCTTC CATAAGSGDEQFF
TRBJ2-2 TRBV28 - - TGTGCCAGCAGAAAGCCTTTGAACACCGGGGAGCTGTTTTTT CASRKPLNTGELFF
TRBJ1-1 TRBV19 - TRBD1 TGTGCCAGTAGTTTCTCACAGGGGACTGAAGCTTTCTTT CASSFSQGTEAFF
TRBJ2-2 TRBV7-9 - - TGTGCCAGCAGCTCGTATTTTCAAGCGAACACCGGGGAGCTGTTTTTT CASSSYFQANTGELFF
TRBJ2-1 TRBV28 - - TGTGCCAGCAGTTTCGGGGGCTCCTACAATGGGCAGTTCTTC CASSFGGSYNGQFF
TRBJ2-7 TRBV20-1 many - TGCAGTGCCAGTCTTTATATGTCCTACGAGCAGTACTTC CSASLYMSYEQYF
TRBJ2-7 TRBV6-5 few - TGTGCCAGCAGTTACGCGAGTAATGGGCAGCAGTACTTC CASSYASNGQQYF
TRBJ2-3 TRBV4-1 - TRBD2 TGCGCCAGCAGCCAAGAAAGCCTAGCGGGAGCCACAGATACGCAGTATTTT CASSQESLAGATDTQYF
TRBJ2-6 TRBV20-1 - TRBD1 TGCAGTGCTAGGATAGCAGTGAGGACAGGAGCGCTGGCGGGGGCCAACGTCCTGACTTTC CSARIAVRTGALAGANVLTF
TRBJ2-3 TRBV10-2 few - TGCGCCAGCACCGACTGGGCCGGCACAGATACGCAGTATTTT CASTDWAGTDTQYF
TRBJ2-1 TRBV3-1 - - TGTGCCAGCAGCTACCCGACTAGGGGCGAGCAGTTCTTC CASSYPTRGEQFF
TRBJ2-2 TRBV12-3/TRBV12-4 - - TGTGCCAGCACTGACCCCTTCCTGGGGGAGCTGTTTTTT CASTDPFLGELFF
TRBJ2-3 TRBV7-6 few - TGTGCCAGCAGGAGACTTCAAGGACCCTCAACAGATACGCAGTATTTT CASRRLQGPSTDTQYF
TRBJ2-4 TRBV29-1 - TRBD2 TGCAGCGTAACCCTAGCGGGAATTGGAAACATTCAGTACTTC CSVTLAGIGNIQYF
TRBJ2-5 TRBV12-3/TRBV12-4 many - TGTGCCAGCAGCCCCATGAGGCTCTGGGAGACCCAGTACTTC CASSPMRLWETQYF
TRBJ2-5 TRBV5-1 - TRBD1 TGCGCCAGCAGCTCCGGGGGACAGGCCTCGGGGAAGACCCAGTACTTC CASSSGGQASGKTQYF
TRBJ2-1 TRBV24-1 - TRBD2 TGTGCCACCAGTGATAGCGGGACTAGCGGGAGCTTGGATGAGCAGTTCTTC CATSDSGTSGSLDEQFF
TRBJ1-1 TRBV9 few - TGTGCCAGCAGCGTTAGGGTGGTGGACACTGAAGCTTTCTTT CASSVRVVDTEAFF
TRBJ2-1 TRBV28 many - TGTGCCAGCAGTTCCCCATCCTACAATGAGCAGTTCTTC CASSSPSYNEQFF
TRBJ2-3 TRBV9 - - TGTGCCAGCAGCGTAGGATGGGATACGCAGTATTTT CASSVGWDTQYF